The 8 T cell receptor beta chains below were found in one sample sequenced in a study of T cells in Graves' hyperthyroidism and ophthalmopathy. Amplification of TCR beta CDR3 regions was performed using RNA transcripts as template. The HTBI primer set was used in a first-round RT-PCR of the TCR CDR3. TCRdb re-analysed the multiplex PCR reads in MiXCR, keeping a single row per CDR3 protein. Among approximately 600,000 distinct CDR3 sequences listed, roughly 16% were seen once. The sequencing input was blood. The receptor set was obtained from a woman aged 25 to 45 with Graves' hyperthyroidism.

V usage is TRBV19 and J usage is TRBJ2-2; D not certain. This CDR3 contains 12 residues. V lost 9 bases and J 4 bases, leaving 9 bases between the germline ends. The germline gives CDR1 LNHDA, CDR2 SQIVND (reference sequence). The CDR3 sequence is CASKRFTGELFF. The CDR3, as DNA: TGTGCCAGCAAACGATTCACCGGGGAGCTGTTTTTT.

At least ten counts were recorded for this clonotype. The V and J genes are TRBV30 and TRBJ2-1, with unresolved D. The V end lost 0 bases, the J end lost 1 base, and 10 bases lay between the germline ends. This CDR3 has 15 residues. Looked up from germline, CDR1 is GTSNPN and CDR2 is SVGIG (reference sequence). CDR3 nucleotide sequence: TGTGCCTGGAGTGTGGGCAGTATATCCTACAATGAGCAGTTCTTC. Protein product: CAWSVGSISYNEQFF.

The V and J genes are TRBV11-3 and TRBJ2-7; TRBD2 matches 13 bases. CDR3 size: 17 residues. CDR1 SGHNT and CDR2 YENEEA come from the germline V gene. V was clipped by 0 bases and J by 4 bases; unmatched bases: 6. The CDR3 DNA reads TGTGCCAGCAGCTTAGAGGGACTAGCGGGATCGGCGTACGAGCAGTACTTC. Protein: CASSLEGLAGSAYEQYF.

The rearrangement uses TRBV2 and TRBJ2-1; D tentatively reads TRBD1 or TRBD2 (7 bases each). This CDR3 has 15 amino acids. Per the germline V gene, CDR1 is SNHLY and CDR2 is FYNNEI. Between the trimmed V and J ends, which lost 5 bases and 5 bases, there was a span of 16 bases. The DNA of the CDR3 is TGTGCCAGCAGTCAGGGGGGAGGGTATAACAATGAGCAGTTCTTC. Its translation is CASSQGGGYNNEQFF.

This clonotype came up many times. J is TRBJ2-7 and V is TRBV27; TRBD1 matches at 7 bases. Germline V CDR1 and CDR2: MNHEY, SMNVEV (reference sequence). The length of the CDR3 is 14 residues. V lost 6 bases and J lost 3; bases outside the gene matches: 8. The CDR3 loop reads CASSLRQGGYEQYF. As DNA, the CDR3 is TGTGCCAGCAGCTTAAGACAGGGTGGCTACGAGCAGTACTTC.

This rearrangement joins TRBV6-1 to TRBJ1-6; unclear D gene. The CDR3 has 13 amino acids. Germline CDR1 is MNHNS and CDR2 is SASEGT. With 4 bases removed from V and 9 bases from J, the gap between germline ends came to 10 bases. The CDR3 region is CASSAGGASPLHF. Here the CDR3 DNA reads TGTGCCAGCAGTGCGGGCGGCGCTTCACCCCTCCACTTT.

This clonotype appeared many times. This rearrangement joins TRBV28 to TRBJ1-1, with D perhaps TRBD1 (5 bases). Trimming cost V 3 bases and J 3 bases, with 17 bases left between them. Looked up from germline, CDR1 is MDHEN and CDR2 is SYDVKM. The CDR3 runs to 16 residues. CDR3: CASSFSRTLGHTEAFF. DNA of the CDR3: TGTGCCAGCAGTTTTTCCAGGACGCTGGGGCACACTGAAGCTTTCTTT.

The genes are TRBV9 and TRBJ1-2, with TRBD1 matching 11 bases. In germline, CDR1 is SGDLS, CDR2 YYNGEE. This CDR3 spans 14 amino acids. V was clipped by 4 bases and J by 8 bases; unmatched bases: 7. The CDR3 region is CASSPRTGGAGYTF. The CDR3 nucleotides are TGTGCCAGCAGCCCGCGGACAGGGGGCGCAGGCTACACCTTC.